The rows below give T cell receptor beta chains drawn from one sample of a study of shared clonotypes between healthy human individuals. Here immunoSEQ multiplex PCR was the method, and the copy in TCRdb shows in-frame clones only, minus some. The top ten hold 0.11% to 0.15% of the sample, which has 2 million to 3 million clones, approximately 92% seen once. Sequencing input: naive CD4+ T cells sorted from blood. These receptors were obtained from a man aged 18 to 30 in good health. Each CDR3 is given with its conserved first and last residue. The order of the fields is D gene, V gene, J gene, clone size, CDR3 DNA, CDR3 protein. D genes are given only for firm matches. Rows give clone size only sometimes, using once, few, many, or a class for an expanded clone.

d_call: TRBD1; v_call: TRBV23-1; j_call: TRBJ1-5; clone_size: -; cdr3_nt: TGCGCCAGCAGTCAGAAGCTGACAGGGGGCAATCAGCCCCAGCATTTT; cdr3_aa: CASSQKLTGGNQPQHF
d_call: -; v_call: TRBV14; j_call: TRBJ2-5; clone_size: -; cdr3_nt: TGTGCCAGCAGCCAATCTGAGACCCAGTACTTC; cdr3_aa: CASSQSETQYF
d_call: TRBD1; v_call: TRBV25-1; j_call: TRBJ1-2; clone_size: -; cdr3_nt: TGTGCCAGCAGTGATCTACAGGGGAGCTTCCAGTTTTATGGCTACACCTTC; cdr3_aa: CASSDLQGSFQFYGYTF
d_call: TRBD2; v_call: TRBV5-1; j_call: TRBJ2-2; clone_size: -; cdr3_nt: TGCGCCAGCAGCGCTGGACTAGCAACCGTGAACACCGGGGAGCTGTTTTTT; cdr3_aa: CASSAGLATVNTGELFF
d_call: -; v_call: TRBV19; j_call: TRBJ1-6; clone_size: -; cdr3_nt: TGTGCCAGTAGTAGGTCGAGGGGGGAAGGTTCACCCCTCCACTTT; cdr3_aa: CASSRSRGEGSPLHF
d_call: TRBD1; v_call: TRBV5-4; j_call: TRBJ2-3; clone_size: -; cdr3_nt: TGTGCCAGCAGCCGGAACAGGGGAGATACGCAGTATTTT; cdr3_aa: CASSRNRGDTQYF
d_call: -; v_call: TRBV6-5; j_call: TRBJ1-6; clone_size: -; cdr3_nt: TGTGCCAGCAGTTACTCCCGTGGGATATTGGAATCACCCCTCCACTTT; cdr3_aa: CASSYSRGILESPLHF
d_call: TRBD1; v_call: TRBV5-4; j_call: TRBJ1-1; clone_size: -; cdr3_nt: TGTGCCAGCAGCTTGCCCGGGACAGGTAACACTGAAGCTTTCTTT; cdr3_aa: CASSLPGTGNTEAFF
d_call: -; v_call: TRBV9; j_call: TRBJ1-6; clone_size: -; cdr3_nt: TGTGCCAGCAGCGCCGCCAGGGATAAGAATTCACCCCTCCACTTT; cdr3_aa: CASSAARDKNSPLHF
d_call: -; v_call: TRBV5-6; j_call: TRBJ2-2; clone_size: -; cdr3_nt: TGTGCCAGCAACCGGGGTCAAGTTGGCACCGGGGAGCTGTTTTTT; cdr3_aa: CASNRGQVGTGELFF
d_call: TRBD2; v_call: TRBV19; j_call: TRBJ2-6; clone_size: -; cdr3_nt: TGTGCCAGTCTTGAAGCGGGAGGGCCCCCTGGGGCCAACGTCCTGACTTTC; cdr3_aa: CASLEAGGPPGANVLTF
d_call: -; v_call: TRBV6-5; j_call: TRBJ1-2; clone_size: once; cdr3_nt: TGTGCCAGCAGCCTAGGCCTAAACTATGGCTACACCTTC; cdr3_aa: CASSLGLNYGYTF
d_call: -; v_call: TRBV7-2; j_call: TRBJ2-2; clone_size: -; cdr3_nt: TGTGCCAGCAGCGCCCAGGGGGGGGCGATGAACACCGGGGAGCTGTTTTTT; cdr3_aa: CASSAQGGAMNTGELFF
d_call: TRBD1; v_call: TRBV5-4; j_call: TRBJ1-6; clone_size: -; cdr3_nt: TGTGCCAGCAGCCAACAGGGGCTGTATAATTCACCCCTCCACTTT; cdr3_aa: CASSQQGLYNSPLHF
d_call: -; v_call: TRBV15; j_call: TRBJ2-7; clone_size: -; cdr3_nt: TGTGCCACCGCGGGGAAAATCACAGGCTACGAGCAGTACTTC; cdr3_aa: CATAGKITGYEQYF
d_call: -; v_call: TRBV19; j_call: TRBJ1-5; clone_size: -; cdr3_nt: TGTGCCAGTAGTATCCTATATCAGCCCCAGCATTTT; cdr3_aa: CASSILYQPQHF
d_call: TRBD2; v_call: TRBV4-2; j_call: TRBJ2-3; clone_size: -; cdr3_nt: TGTGCCAGCAGCCGTCTAGCGGGGGGGCTTGATACGCAGTATTTT; cdr3_aa: CASSRLAGGLDTQYF
d_call: -; v_call: TRBV7-2; j_call: TRBJ2-7; clone_size: -; cdr3_nt: TGTGCCAGCAGCATCGCAGCATACGAGCAGTACTTC; cdr3_aa: CASSIAAYEQYF
d_call: -; v_call: TRBV10-3; j_call: TRBJ1-1; clone_size: -; cdr3_nt: TGTGCCATCAGTGTCTCAGTTTCCCCGGCGGGTGGAGACACTGAAGCTTTCTTT; cdr3_aa: CAISVSVSPAGGDTEAFF
d_call: -; v_call: TRBV11-2; j_call: TRBJ2-7; clone_size: -; cdr3_nt: TGTGCCAGCAGCTCCCTTCAGGCCCCCCACGAGCAGTACTTC; cdr3_aa: CASSSLQAPHEQYF
d_call: -; v_call: TRBV11-2; j_call: TRBJ1-1; clone_size: -; cdr3_nt: TGTGCCAGCAGAGTGAAAGTGAACACTGAAGCTTTCTTT; cdr3_aa: CASRVKVNTEAFF
d_call: TRBD1; v_call: TRBV5-1; j_call: TRBJ1-3; clone_size: -; cdr3_nt: TGCGCCAGCAGCTTGGGTGGGACAGGCTCTGGAAACACCATATATTTT; cdr3_aa: CASSLGGTGSGNTIYF
d_call: -; v_call: TRBV27; j_call: TRBJ2-2; clone_size: -; cdr3_nt: TGTGCCAGCAGTTTTGGGCTAAACACCGGGGAGCTGTTTTTT; cdr3_aa: CASSFGLNTGELFF
d_call: -; v_call: TRBV11-2; j_call: TRBJ2-7; clone_size: -; cdr3_nt: TGTGCCAGCAGCTTAGCTCCGGGGGCAACCTACGAGCAGTACTTC; cdr3_aa: CASSLAPGATYEQYF
d_call: TRBD1; v_call: TRBV7-2; j_call: TRBJ2-7; clone_size: -; cdr3_nt: TGTGCCAGCAGCCCCAGGACCGGGACAGGGACATACGAGCAGTACTTC; cdr3_aa: CASSPRTGTGTYEQYF
d_call: -; v_call: TRBV18; j_call: TRBJ2-1; clone_size: once; cdr3_nt: TGTGCCAGCTCAACCGACGCATACAATGAGCAGTTCTTC; cdr3_aa: CASSTDAYNEQFF
d_call: TRBD1; v_call: TRBV27; j_call: TRBJ1-2; clone_size: -; cdr3_nt: TGTGCCAGCAGTTTGCGCCCGCCCTGGGACAGGGACTATGGCTACACCTTC; cdr3_aa: CASSLRPPWDRDYGYTF
d_call: -; v_call: TRBV10-1; j_call: TRBJ2-1; clone_size: -; cdr3_nt: TGCGCCAGCAGTGAGCCCCGAACAGGGCACAATGAGCAGTTCTTC; cdr3_aa: CASSEPRTGHNEQFF
d_call: TRBD1; v_call: TRBV18; j_call: TRBJ2-6; clone_size: -; cdr3_nt: TGTGCCAGCTCACCACAGGGGGCGCCGTCCTCTGGGGCCAACGTCCTGACTTTC; cdr3_aa: CASSPQGAPSSGANVLTF
d_call: -; v_call: TRBV5-1; j_call: TRBJ2-1; clone_size: -; cdr3_nt: TGCGCCAGCAGCGTAGACCATAGCTCCTACAATGAGCAGTTCTTC; cdr3_aa: CASSVDHSSYNEQFF
d_call: -; v_call: TRBV28; j_call: TRBJ1-5; clone_size: -; cdr3_nt: TGTGCCAGCACCCCGGGGCAGGGCGGGCGGCAGCCCCAGCATTTT; cdr3_aa: CASTPGQGGRQPQHF
d_call: -; v_call: TRBV6-1; j_call: TRBJ2-7; clone_size: -; cdr3_nt: TGTGCCAGCAAGAAGGAGGCAGCTGTTCCCTACGAGCAGTACTTC; cdr3_aa: CASKKEAAVPYEQYF
d_call: -; v_call: TRBV4-1; j_call: TRBJ2-5; clone_size: -; cdr3_nt: TGCGCCAGCAGCCAAGTGGGGTTGGGGAGTCGAGAGACCCAGTACTTC; cdr3_aa: CASSQVGLGSRETQYF
d_call: TRBD1; v_call: TRBV19; j_call: TRBJ1-4; clone_size: -; cdr3_nt: TGTGCCAGTAGTATAAGGTGGGGACAGGGGTCGTCTAATGAAAAACTGTTTTTT; cdr3_aa: CASSIRWGQGSSNEKLFF
d_call: -; v_call: TRBV7-2; j_call: TRBJ1-1; clone_size: once; cdr3_nt: TGTGCCAGCAGCATACAGGGTTCCGGCCTGAACACTGAAGCTTTCTTT; cdr3_aa: CASSIQGSGLNTEAFF
d_call: TRBD1; v_call: TRBV30; j_call: TRBJ1-2; clone_size: -; cdr3_nt: TGTGCCTGGGGACAGGGCGACTATGGCTACACCTTC; cdr3_aa: CAWGQGDYGYTF
d_call: -; v_call: TRBV7-6; j_call: TRBJ2-2; clone_size: -; cdr3_nt: TGTGCCAGCAGCTCCCCAGGGAACTCGAACACCGGGGAGCTGTTTTTT; cdr3_aa: CASSSPGNSNTGELFF
d_call: -; v_call: TRBV5-4; j_call: TRBJ2-3; clone_size: -; cdr3_nt: TGTGCCAGCAGCACCCCTAGCACAGATACGCAGTATTTT; cdr3_aa: CASSTPSTDTQYF
d_call: TRBD2; v_call: TRBV10-3; j_call: TRBJ2-7; clone_size: -; cdr3_nt: TGTGCCATCGCGGGGGGGCCCTACGAGCAGTACTTC; cdr3_aa: CAIAGGPYEQYF
d_call: -; v_call: TRBV19; j_call: TRBJ2-5; clone_size: -; cdr3_nt: TGTGCCAGTACCACCAGGACACCTGGCGGCCGGGAGACCCAGTACTTC; cdr3_aa: CASTTRTPGGRETQYF
d_call: TRBD2; v_call: TRBV12-5; j_call: TRBJ2-3; clone_size: -; cdr3_nt: TGTGCTAGTGGTTTGGTGTTTCCCCGGGGGGACCCACAGTATTTT; cdr3_aa: CASGLVFPRGDPQYF
d_call: -; v_call: TRBV7-2; j_call: TRBJ2-1; clone_size: -; cdr3_nt: TGTGCCAGCAGCTTCTCGCGAGACTCCTACAATGAGCAGTTCTTC; cdr3_aa: CASSFSRDSYNEQFF
d_call: -; v_call: TRBV7-2; j_call: TRBJ2-7; clone_size: -; cdr3_nt: TGTGCCAGCAGCTTAGCCCTGACAGGTTCCTACGAGCAGTACTTC; cdr3_aa: CASSLALTGSYEQYF
d_call: -; v_call: TRBV7-3; j_call: TRBJ2-3; clone_size: -; cdr3_nt: TGTGCCAGCAGCTTAACGTTGGGTTCAGATACGCAGTATTTT; cdr3_aa: CASSLTLGSDTQYF
d_call: -; v_call: TRBV7-2; j_call: TRBJ2-7; clone_size: -; cdr3_nt: TGTGCCAGCAGCTTAACGGTCAGAACCTACGAGCAGTACTTC; cdr3_aa: CASSLTVRTYEQYF
d_call: TRBD1; v_call: TRBV19; j_call: TRBJ2-4; clone_size: -; cdr3_nt: TGTGCCAGTTCCGACAGGGGGAAAAACATTCAGTACTTC; cdr3_aa: CASSDRGKNIQYF
d_call: -; v_call: TRBV5-1; j_call: TRBJ2-7; clone_size: once; cdr3_nt: TGCGCCAGCAGCTCCCGGGACGGTTACGAGCAGTACTTC; cdr3_aa: CASSSRDGYEQYF
d_call: -; v_call: TRBV10-3; j_call: TRBJ2-7; clone_size: -; cdr3_nt: TGTGCCATCAGTGAAGGGGTGAGGGACGAGCAGTACTTC; cdr3_aa: CAISEGVRDEQYF
d_call: -; v_call: TRBV20-1; j_call: TRBJ1-3; clone_size: -; cdr3_nt: TGCAGTGCTAACGCTGGAAACACCATATATTTT; cdr3_aa: CSANAGNTIYF
d_call: TRBD1; v_call: TRBV9; j_call: TRBJ1-4; clone_size: -; cdr3_nt: TGTGCCAGCAGCGTAGGGACAGGGATAGGAAAACTGTTTTTT; cdr3_aa: CASSVGTGIGKLFF
d_call: -; v_call: TRBV2; j_call: TRBJ2-5; clone_size: -; cdr3_nt: TGTGCCAGCAGCTTGCCGGACGGCCCGAGGGAGACCCAGTACTTC; cdr3_aa: CASSLPDGPRETQYF
d_call: TRBD2; v_call: TRBV5-4; j_call: TRBJ2-5; clone_size: -; cdr3_nt: TGTGCCAGCAGCTTGGTCGGGACTAGCGGGGGGGAAGAGACCCAGTACTTC; cdr3_aa: CASSLVGTSGGEETQYF
d_call: -; v_call: TRBV18; j_call: TRBJ1-2; clone_size: few; cdr3_nt: TGTGCCAGCTCACCAACCCTCGGTTATGGCTACACCTTC; cdr3_aa: CASSPTLGYGYTF
d_call: -; v_call: TRBV19; j_call: TRBJ1-2; clone_size: -; cdr3_nt: TGTGCCACCCGAAGGACGGGTTCCTATGGCTACACCTTC; cdr3_aa: CATRRTGSYGYTF
d_call: TRBD1; v_call: TRBV19; j_call: TRBJ2-1; clone_size: -; cdr3_nt: TGTGCCAGTAACATGGGCAGGGGGCATGGGAATGAGCAGTTCTTC; cdr3_aa: CASNMGRGHGNEQFF
d_call: TRBD1; v_call: TRBV28; j_call: TRBJ1-5; clone_size: few; cdr3_nt: TGTGCCAGCAGTTTAGGACAGGTCCGTCAGCCCCAGCATTTT; cdr3_aa: CASSLGQVRQPQHF
d_call: TRBD1; v_call: TRBV28; j_call: TRBJ1-2; clone_size: -; cdr3_nt: TGTGCCAGCAGCCAGCCCGGACAGGGAAACTATGGCTACACCTTC; cdr3_aa: CASSQPGQGNYGYTF
d_call: -; v_call: TRBV14; j_call: TRBJ2-1; clone_size: -; cdr3_nt: TGTGCCAGCAGCCGAGTCGGCCAATTCTACAATGAGCAGTTCTTC; cdr3_aa: CASSRVGQFYNEQFF
d_call: TRBD1; v_call: TRBV11-3; j_call: TRBJ1-1; clone_size: -; cdr3_nt: TGTGCCAGCAGCCGGGGACAGGGGAACACTGAAGCTTTCTTT; cdr3_aa: CASSRGQGNTEAFF